This T cell receptor beta chain was identified during a study of metastatic and nonmetastatic thyroid tumors. About the study: Comparative analysis of repertoires was undertaken across blood and tumor or nodule tissue obtained from malignant and benign thyroid patients. The study, taken as a whole, reports: Significantly greater TCR beta diversity was reportedly found in malignant thyroid tumors than in benign nodules (in blood and tumor).

In its sample, this clone was seen many times. The antigen is unknown. CDR3 length: 14 residues. Per the germline V gene, CDR1 is LNHDA and CDR2 is SQIVND (reference sequence). V lost 5 bases to trimming and J lost 2 bases, with 10 bases between them. Authors' analysis steps: CDR3 differences across clinicopathological groups were used to build a distant-metastasis classifier for papillary thyroid cancer. TCRdb re-called the PCR reads with MiXCR. The V and J calls were determined by TCRdb, not by the authors. The table lists more than 20,000 clones, around 30% of them singletons, with approximately 5.4% in the top ten. There were no patients who had received any treatment before thyroid surgery.

Sequencing used tumor tissue. This chain links TRBV19 with TRBJ1-5; a possible D gene is TRBD1 (6 bases). The receptor comes from a female donor with papillary thyroid cancer or a benign thyroid nodule (not recorded which). Some clones in this sample may be carry-over from other donors' samples. DNA for the CDR3: TGTGCCAGTAGTTACGACAGGCGCAATCAGCCCCAGCATTTT. As protein: CASSYDRRNQPQHF.